This section outlines one TCR beta chain sequence together with its context. What it binds is not known. These data originate in a study of T cell responses to AZD1222 COVID-19 vaccine. Study-wide points: There were mostly white British donors and more females than males, and clonal diversity was possibly underestimated. Across the whole spike, CD4 TCRs peaked at regions 160-218 and 743-854. Nearly half of spike-specific TCRs reportedly go after variant regions that carry no mutations. Breadth and depth of Spike-specific TCRs rose after two AZD1222 doses.

TCRdb keeps only in-frame clones here, not all; method: immunoSEQ multiplex PCR. This table has 100,000 to 150,000 clones, over 75% appearing once. The CDR3 loop spans 14 amino acids. The J segment lost 6 bases and the V segment lost 6 bases, leaving 2 bases of the junction unmatched. The germline V gene has CDR1 SNHLY and CDR2 FYNNEI. Sequencing was performed on peripheral blood, taken on day 0 of AZD1222 vaccination. The receptor comes from an adult in good health. The chain links TRBV2 to TRBJ2-1, with 13 bases lining up with TRBD2. CDR3: CASSGTSGVNEQFF. CDR3 DNA sequence: TGTGCCAGCAGCGGGACTAGCGGGGTCAATGAGCAGTTCTTC.